This T cell receptor beta chain is from a study of blood T cell repertoires in COVID-19. For the study at large: Donors in the United States, Italy and Spain gave samples during acute or convalescent COVID-19. The cDNA or gDNA used as material had been derived from T cells, B-cell-depleted T cells, or PBMCs.

The V gene's germline CDR1 is SGHAT and CDR2 FQDESV (reference sequence). V was clipped by 3 bases and J by 5 bases, with 7 bases between them. The CDR3 consists of 12 residues. In the source study's methods: Reference gene primer amplification in the assay estimated nucleated cell counts. Measured with immunoSEQ multiplex PCR; TCRdb has only the in-frame clones, and not every one. V and J calls and clone size follow that table, whereas D and trimming were derived from the DNA. The sample includes about 140,000 clones, roughly four fifths of them seen just once. V usage is TRBV11-1 and J usage is TRBJ2-5; unclear D gene. This receptor was taken from a woman aged 80 or over in a cohort sampled during active or convalescent COVID-19. Sequenced material: peripheral blood. CDR3 bases: TGTGCCAGCAGCTTCGCAGCGGAGACCCAGTACTTC. Protein sequence: CASSFAAETQYF.